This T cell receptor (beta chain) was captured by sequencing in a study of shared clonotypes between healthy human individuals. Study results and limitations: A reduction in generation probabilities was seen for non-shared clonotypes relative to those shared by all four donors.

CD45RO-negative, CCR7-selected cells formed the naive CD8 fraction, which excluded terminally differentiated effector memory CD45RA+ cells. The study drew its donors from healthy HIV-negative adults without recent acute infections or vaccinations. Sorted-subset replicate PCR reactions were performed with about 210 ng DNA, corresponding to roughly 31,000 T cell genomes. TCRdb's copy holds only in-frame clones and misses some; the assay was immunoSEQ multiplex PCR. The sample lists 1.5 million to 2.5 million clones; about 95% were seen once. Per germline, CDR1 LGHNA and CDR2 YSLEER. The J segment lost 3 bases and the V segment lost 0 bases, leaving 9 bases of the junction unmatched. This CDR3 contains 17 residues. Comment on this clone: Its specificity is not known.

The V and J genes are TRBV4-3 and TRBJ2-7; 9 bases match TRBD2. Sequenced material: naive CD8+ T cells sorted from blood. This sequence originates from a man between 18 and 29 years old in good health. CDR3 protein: CASSQDRLAGEGYEQYF. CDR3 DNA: TGCGCCAGCAGCCAAGATCGTTTAGCGGGAGAGGGCTACGAGCAGTACTTC.